These 14 T cell receptor beta chains were sequenced from one sample in a study of T cell responses to AZD1222 COVID-19 vaccine (dated by TCRdb to about 2021). Libraries were made using the immunoSEQ multiplex PCR assay. TCRdb limited this immuneACCESS table to in-frame rearrangements with V and J called. A share of clones is missing; checked studies link under half to unresolved V genes, and the rest is unexplained. This sample lists roughly 100,000 clones; approximately 87% were detected once. The top ten clones comprise about 2.5% of the sample. The sample's time point label is to be understood as: baseline before first vaccination. The material sequenced was peripheral blood, taken on day 0 of AZD1222 vaccination. Receptors originate from an adult in good health.

The rearrangement uses TRBV6-4 and TRBJ1-4; possible D gene TRBD1, 5 bases. The CDR3 is made up of 16 amino acids. Germline CDR1 MRHNA, CDR2 SNTAGT. Between the trimmed V and J ends, which lost 9 bases and 13 bases, there was a span of 30 bases. CDR3 protein: CARTPPKQVGGKRLFF. The CDR3 DNA is TGTGCCAGGACCCCACCCAAACAGGTCGGTGGGAAACGACTGTTTTTT.

V and J are TRBV29-1 and TRBJ2-2, with 9 bases that match TRBD1. The CDR3 contains 14 residues. The germline V gene encodes CDR1 SQVTM and CDR2 ANQGSEA. V gave up 6 bases and J gave up 4 bases; unmatched junction bases: 6. The CDR3 loop reads CSVIQGAPTGELFF. In DNA, the CDR3 is TGCAGCGTCATACAGGGGGCGCCCACCGGGGAGCTGTTTTTT.

The chain recombines TRBV7-3 with TRBJ1-5; the match to TRBD1 covers 10 bases. The junction had 16 bases not matched to a gene; V was cut back by 2 bases and J by 0 bases. The CDR3 is 21 amino acids. Germline V gene data show CDR1 as SGHTA and CDR2 as FQGTGA. The CDR3 protein is CASSLVILETGGGYSNQPQHF. The DNA of the CDR3 is TGTGCCAGCAGCTTAGTTATTTTGGAGACAGGGGGCGGGTATAGCAATCAGCCCCAGCATTTT.

This chain joins TRBV6-5 and TRBJ1-2, with TRBD1 as a possible D gene (6 bases). There are 16 residues in the CDR3. CDR1 is MNHEY and CDR2 is SVGAGI in the germline V gene. V lost 0 bases and J 1 base, leaving 12 bases between the germline ends. For the CDR3, the DNA is TGTGCCAGCAGTTACTCGAACTCAGGGGTTAACTATGGCTACACCTTC. Protein: CASSYSNSGVNYGYTF.

V is TRBV28 and J is TRBJ2-7; 8 bases are a match to TRBD2. The germline V gene has CDR1 MDHEN and CDR2 SYDVKM. Trimming cost V 6 bases and J 2 bases; bases outside gene matches: 6. This CDR3 comprises 14 residues. CDR3 residues: CASRPPGRAYEQYF. The CDR3 region has the DNA TGTGCCAGCAGGCCCCCCGGGAGGGCCTACGAGCAGTACTTC.

CDR3 residues: CASSLERGVFLRTDTQYF. The CDR3 DNA sequence: TGTGCCAGCAGCTTAGAACGGGGGGTCTTCCTGCGCACAGATACGCAGTATTTT. V gene TRBV7-2 combines with J gene TRBJ2-3; 7 bases align to TRBD2. The CDR3 runs 18 residues. V lost 1 base to trimming and J lost 1 base; unmatched junction nucleotides: 11. The V gene's germline CDR1 is SGHTA and CDR2 FQGNSA.

The chain is built from TRBV6-8 and TRBJ2-7; D unresolved. The CDR3 is 13 residues long. Germline V gene data show CDR1 as MNHGY and CDR2 as SAAAGT. The V end lost 0 bases, the J end lost 4 bases, and 7 bases lay between the germline ends. The CDR3 DNA is TGTGCCAGCAGTTACTCAGGGTTTTACGAGCAGTACTTC. This codes for CASSYSGFYEQYF.

The chain recombines TRBV28 with TRBJ2-1; 10 positions match TRBD1. The ends lost 1 base at V and 4 bases at J; junction bases unmatched: 7. This CDR3 contains 17 residues. Germline V CDR1 and CDR2: MDHEN, SYDVKM. CDR3 sequence (DNA): TGTGCCAGCAGTTTATACCGGCGGGACAGGGGATACAATGAGCAGTTCTTC. Translated, it gives CASSLYRRDRGYNEQFF.

The chain links TRBV13 to TRBJ2-7; 9 positions match TRBD2. The V gene's germline CDR1 is PRHDT and CDR2 FYEKMQ (reference sequence). The CDR3 length is 19 residues. The junction had 20 bases not matched to a gene; V was cut back by 4 bases and J by 4 bases. CDR3 sequence: CASSSQAGAISGGKYEQYF. The CDR3 DNA reads TGTGCCAGCAGCTCCCAGGCAGGGGCCATCAGCGGGGGGAAGTACGAGCAGTACTTC.

The chain combines TRBV4-2 with TRBJ1-1, with D tentatively TRBD1 (5 bases). The CDR3 is 14 amino acids. Trimming pared 4 bases from V and 4 bases from J, leaving 13 bases between. Germline values: CDR1 LGHNA, CDR2 YNFKEQ. CDR3 bases: TGTGCCAGCAGCCGAGACCTTGGGGGCACTGAAGCTTTCTTT. Protein product: CASSRDLGGTEAFF.

The chain employs TRBV10-1 and TRBJ1-6; D perhaps matches TRBD1 (5 bases). The CDR3 runs 16 residues. V was shortened by 9 bases and J by 0 bases, with 15 bases between the two germline ends. Germline CDR1 is WNHNN and CDR2 is SYGVQD (reference sequence). This chain's CDR3 is CARTVFGDSYNSPLHF. CDR3 DNA: TGCGCCAGGACAGTGTTTGGGGACTCCTATAATTCACCCCTCCACTTT.

The chain has TRBV12-3 or TRBV12-4 and TRBJ2-3; D might be TRBD2 (5 bases). CDR3 length: 13 residues. Trimming removed 3 bases from V and 6 bases from J, with 10 bases in between. The CDR3 protein is CASSFGGGDTQYF. The CDR3 DNA sequence: TGTGCCAGCAGTTTCGGCGGCGGGGATACGCAGTATTTT.

The J gene is TRBJ2-2, the V gene TRBV18, with D unresolved. This CDR3 contains 15 residues. Germline V gene lookup returns CDR1 KGHSH and CDR2 LQKENI. V was shortened by 5 bases and J by 1 base, with 11 bases between the two germline ends. The CDR3 protein is CASSAASGNTGELFF. The CDR3 DNA reads TGTGCCAGCTCAGCCGCCTCAGGGAACACCGGGGAGCTGTTTTTT.

This chain uses TRBV7-9 with TRBJ1-6; D is undetermined. Germline V gene data show CDR1 as SEHNR and CDR2 as FQNEAQ (reference sequence). This CDR3 has 14 residues. Trimming took 1 base from V and 7 from J, leaving 8 bases between them. The CDR3 sequence is CASSLGMGNSPLHF. As DNA, the CDR3 is TGTGCCAGCAGCTTAGGGATGGGGAATTCACCCCTCCACTTT.